This T cell receptor (beta chain) was sequenced during a study of cytomegalovirus exposure and HLA in healthy donors. Study conclusions and caveats: Rarity characterized most TCR sequences, yet some public TCRs appeared in many donors. Confirmation was obtained in vitro that a few CMV-associated chains are specific for CMV antigens.

CDR3 length: 16 residues. Germline CDR1 reads LGHNA; CDR2 reads YNFKEQ. V gave up 0 bases and J gave up 0 bases, with 9 bases separating them. Generated by immunoSEQ multiplex PCR, the TCRdb table keeps only in-frame clones and is missing some. Among 30,000 to 40,000 clones, approximately 95% were seen once, and the ten largest hold about 3.5%. As regards this clone: What it binds is unknown. The sample has other DNA sequences that encode this CDR3 too.

The sequencing input was PBMCs. This sequence originates from a man younger than 35 in good health and CMV-seronegative. The rearrangement joins TRBV4-2 to TRBJ2-1; D possibly corresponds to TRBD2 (6 bases). The CDR3 DNA reads TGTGCCAGCAGCCAAGAAGGAGGGAGCTCCTACAATGAGCAGTTCTTC. This encodes CASSQEGGSSYNEQFF.